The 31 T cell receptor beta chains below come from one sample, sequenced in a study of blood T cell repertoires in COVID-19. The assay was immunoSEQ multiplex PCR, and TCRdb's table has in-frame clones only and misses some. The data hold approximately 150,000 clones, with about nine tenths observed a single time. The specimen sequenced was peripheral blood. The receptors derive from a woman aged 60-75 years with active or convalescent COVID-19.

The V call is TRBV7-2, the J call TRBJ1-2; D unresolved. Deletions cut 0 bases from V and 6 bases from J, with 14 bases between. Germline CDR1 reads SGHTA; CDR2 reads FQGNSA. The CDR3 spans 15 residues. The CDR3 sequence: CASSLAPGLGDGYTF. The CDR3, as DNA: TGTGCCAGCAGCTTAGCCCCCGGACTCGGAGATGGCTACACCTTC. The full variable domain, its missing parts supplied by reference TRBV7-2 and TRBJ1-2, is GAGVSQSPSNKVTEKGKDVELRCDPISGHTALYWYRQSLGQGLEFLIYFQGNSAPDKSGLPSDRFSAERTGGSVSTLTIQRTQQEDSAVYLCASSLAPGLGDGYTFGSGTRLTVV.

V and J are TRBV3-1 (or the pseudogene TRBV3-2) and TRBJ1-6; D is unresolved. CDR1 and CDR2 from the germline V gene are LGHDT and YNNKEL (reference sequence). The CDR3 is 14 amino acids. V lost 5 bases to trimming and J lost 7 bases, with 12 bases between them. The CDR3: CASSAPAQNSPLHF. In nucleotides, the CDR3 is TGTGCCAGCAGCGCCCCCGCACAGAATTCACCCCTCCACTTT.

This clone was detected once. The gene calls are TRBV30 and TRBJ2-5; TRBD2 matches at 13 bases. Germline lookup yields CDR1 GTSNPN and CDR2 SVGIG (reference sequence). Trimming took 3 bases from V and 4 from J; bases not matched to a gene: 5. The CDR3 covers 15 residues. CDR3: CAWRRTSGGTETQYF. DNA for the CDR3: TGTGCCTGGAGAAGGACTAGCGGGGGAACAGAGACCCAGTACTTC.

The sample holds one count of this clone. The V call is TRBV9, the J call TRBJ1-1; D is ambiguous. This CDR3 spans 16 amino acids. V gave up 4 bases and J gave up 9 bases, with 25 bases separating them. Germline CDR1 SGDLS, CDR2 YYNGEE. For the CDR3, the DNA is TGTGCCAGCAGCCCCAATATGGGCGGGATTCCGACTAAAGCTTTCTTT. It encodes CASSPNMGGIPTKAFF. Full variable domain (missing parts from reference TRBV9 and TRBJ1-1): DSGVTQTPKHLITATGQRVTLRCSPRSGDLSVYWYQQSLDQGLQFLIQYYNGEERAKGNILERFSAQQFPDLHSELNLSSLELGDSALYFCASSPNMGGIPTKAFFGQGTRLTVV.

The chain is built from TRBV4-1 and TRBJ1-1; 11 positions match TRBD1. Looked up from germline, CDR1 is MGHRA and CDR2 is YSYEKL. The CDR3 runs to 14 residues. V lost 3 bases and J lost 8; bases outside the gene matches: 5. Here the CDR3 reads CASSQGQGGSEAFF. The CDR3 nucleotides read TGCGCCAGCAGCCAGGGACAGGGGGGCTCCGAAGCTTTCTTT.

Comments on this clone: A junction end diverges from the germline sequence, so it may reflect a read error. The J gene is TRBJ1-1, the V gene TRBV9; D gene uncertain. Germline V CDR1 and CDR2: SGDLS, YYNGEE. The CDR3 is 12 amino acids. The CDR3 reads CASSPRNSEAFF. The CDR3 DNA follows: TGTGCCAGCAGCCCTCGGAACAGTGAAGCTTTCTTT.

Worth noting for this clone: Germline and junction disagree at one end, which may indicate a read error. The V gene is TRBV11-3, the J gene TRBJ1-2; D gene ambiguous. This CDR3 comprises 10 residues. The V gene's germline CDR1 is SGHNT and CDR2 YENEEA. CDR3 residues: CASSLVPGLF. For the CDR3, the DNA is TGTGCCAGCAGCTTAGTACCCGGACTCTTC.

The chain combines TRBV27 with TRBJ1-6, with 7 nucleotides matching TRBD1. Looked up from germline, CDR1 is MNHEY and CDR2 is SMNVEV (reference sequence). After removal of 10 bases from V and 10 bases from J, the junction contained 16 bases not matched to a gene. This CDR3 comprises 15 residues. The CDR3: CATKLGTVSHSPLHF. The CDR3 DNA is TGTGCCACAAAATTGGGGACAGTGTCTCACTCACCCCTCCACTTT.

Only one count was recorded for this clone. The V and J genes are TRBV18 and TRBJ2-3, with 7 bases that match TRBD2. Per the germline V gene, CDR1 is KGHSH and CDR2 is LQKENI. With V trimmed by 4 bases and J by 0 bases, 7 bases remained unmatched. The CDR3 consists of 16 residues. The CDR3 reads CASSRASGPSTDTQYF. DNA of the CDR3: TGTGCCAGCTCACGAGCTAGCGGTCCTAGCACAGATACGCAGTATTTT.

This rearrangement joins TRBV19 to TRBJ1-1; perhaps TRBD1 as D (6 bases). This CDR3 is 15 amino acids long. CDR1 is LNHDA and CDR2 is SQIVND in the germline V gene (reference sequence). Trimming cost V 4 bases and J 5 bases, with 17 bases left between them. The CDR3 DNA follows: TGTGCCAGTAGTAGAGGGGGACTAGGGGGAACTGAAGCTTTCTTT. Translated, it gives CASSRGGLGGTEAFF.

The CDR3 sequence: CASSLGASYYEQYF. The CDR3 region has the DNA TGTGCCAGCAGCTTAGGGGCGTCCTACTACGAGCAGTACTTC. The chain has TRBV7-2 and TRBJ2-7; D is unclear. The CDR3 loop spans 14 amino acids. From germline, CDR1 is SGHTA and CDR2 FQGNSA. V dropped 1 base and J dropped 3 bases, with 10 bases sitting between them.

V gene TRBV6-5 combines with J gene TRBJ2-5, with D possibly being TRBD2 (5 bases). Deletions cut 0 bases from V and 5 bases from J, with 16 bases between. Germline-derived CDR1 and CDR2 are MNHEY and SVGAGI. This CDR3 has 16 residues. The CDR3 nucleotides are TGTGCCAGCAGTTACTCGAAGACTACGCATGGGGAGACCCAGTACTTC. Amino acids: CASSYSKTTHGETQYF.

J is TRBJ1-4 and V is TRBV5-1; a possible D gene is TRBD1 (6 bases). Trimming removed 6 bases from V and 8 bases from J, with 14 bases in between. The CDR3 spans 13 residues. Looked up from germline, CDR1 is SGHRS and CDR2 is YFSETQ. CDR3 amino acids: CASTGQGKEKLFF. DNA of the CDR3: TGCGCCAGCACAGGGCAGGGGAAAGAAAAACTGTTTTTT.

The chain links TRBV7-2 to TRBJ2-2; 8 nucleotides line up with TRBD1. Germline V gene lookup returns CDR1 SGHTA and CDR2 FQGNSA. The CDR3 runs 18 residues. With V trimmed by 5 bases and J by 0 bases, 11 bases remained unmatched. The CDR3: CASSIRQGSVSNTGELFF. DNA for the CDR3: TGTGCCAGCAGCATCAGACAGGGGAGCGTATCGAACACCGGGGAGCTGTTTTTT. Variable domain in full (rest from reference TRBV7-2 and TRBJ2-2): GAGVSQSPSNKVTEKGKDVELRCDPISGHTALYWYRQSLGQGLEFLIYFQGNSAPDKSGLPSDRFSAERTGGSVSTLTIQRTQQEDSAVYLCASSIRQGSVSNTGELFFGEGSRLTVL.

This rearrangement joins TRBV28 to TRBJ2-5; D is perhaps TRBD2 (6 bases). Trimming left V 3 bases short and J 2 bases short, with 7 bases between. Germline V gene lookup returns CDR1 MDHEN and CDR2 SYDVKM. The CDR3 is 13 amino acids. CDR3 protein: CASSLGGQETQYF. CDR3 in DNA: TGTGCCAGCAGTTTGGGGGGACAAGAGACCCAGTACTTC.

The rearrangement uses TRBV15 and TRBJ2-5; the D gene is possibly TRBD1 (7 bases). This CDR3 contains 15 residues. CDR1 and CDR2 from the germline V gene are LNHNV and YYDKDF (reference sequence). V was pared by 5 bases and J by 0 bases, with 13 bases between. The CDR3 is CATSAGQTYQETQYF. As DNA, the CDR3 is TGTGCCACCAGCGCGGGACAGACGTACCAAGAGACCCAGTACTTC.

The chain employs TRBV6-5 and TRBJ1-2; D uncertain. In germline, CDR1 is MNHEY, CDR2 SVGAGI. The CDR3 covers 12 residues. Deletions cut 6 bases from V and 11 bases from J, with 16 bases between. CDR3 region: CASRQKLEDYTF. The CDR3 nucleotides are TGTGCCAGCAGACAGAAGTTGGAGGATTACACCTTC.

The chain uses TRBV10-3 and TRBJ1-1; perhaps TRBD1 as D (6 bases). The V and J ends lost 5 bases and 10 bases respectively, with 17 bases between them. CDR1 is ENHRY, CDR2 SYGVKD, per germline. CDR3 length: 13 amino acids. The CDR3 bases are TGTGCCATCAGTCCCCAGGGGACGCTCGGAGCTTTCTTT. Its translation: CAISPQGTLGAFF.

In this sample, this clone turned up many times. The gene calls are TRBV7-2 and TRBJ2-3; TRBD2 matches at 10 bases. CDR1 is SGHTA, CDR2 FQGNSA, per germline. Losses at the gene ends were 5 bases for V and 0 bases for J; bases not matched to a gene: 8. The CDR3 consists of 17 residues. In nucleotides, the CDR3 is TGTGCCAGCAGCGCCCTCCTAGCGGGGGCTAGCACAGATACGCAGTATTTT. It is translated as CASSALLAGASTDTQYF.

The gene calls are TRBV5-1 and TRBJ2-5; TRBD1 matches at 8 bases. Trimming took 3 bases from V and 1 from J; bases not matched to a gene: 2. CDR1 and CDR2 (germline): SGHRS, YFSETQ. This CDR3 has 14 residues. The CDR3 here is CASSSGQGQETQYF. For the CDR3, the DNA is TGCGCCAGCAGCTCCGGACAGGGCCAAGAGACCCAGTACTTC.

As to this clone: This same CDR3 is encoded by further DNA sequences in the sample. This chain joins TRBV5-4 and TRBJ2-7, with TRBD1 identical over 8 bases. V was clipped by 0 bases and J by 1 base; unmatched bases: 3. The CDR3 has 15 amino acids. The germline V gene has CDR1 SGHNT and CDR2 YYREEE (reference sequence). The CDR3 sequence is CASSLGQGSSYEQYF. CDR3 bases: TGTGCCAGCAGCTTGGGACAGGGGTCTTCCTACGAGCAGTACTTC.

CDR3 sequence: CAISAGGSFRNTIYF. DNA for the CDR3: TGTGCCATCAGTGCGGGAGGCAGTTTTAGAAACACCATATATTTT. J is TRBJ1-3 and V is TRBV10-3; D unclear. This CDR3 has 15 residues. Trimming removed 4 bases at V and 5 bases at J, with 15 bases between. CDR1 is ENHRY, CDR2 SYGVKD, per germline.

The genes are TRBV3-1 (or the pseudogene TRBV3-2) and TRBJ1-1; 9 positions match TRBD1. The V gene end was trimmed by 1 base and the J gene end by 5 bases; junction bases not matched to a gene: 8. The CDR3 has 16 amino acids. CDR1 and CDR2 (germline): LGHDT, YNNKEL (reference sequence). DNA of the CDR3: TGTGCCAGCAGCCAAGGAGGACAGGGGACGTTGACTGAAGCTTTCTTT. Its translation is CASSQGGQGTLTEAFF.

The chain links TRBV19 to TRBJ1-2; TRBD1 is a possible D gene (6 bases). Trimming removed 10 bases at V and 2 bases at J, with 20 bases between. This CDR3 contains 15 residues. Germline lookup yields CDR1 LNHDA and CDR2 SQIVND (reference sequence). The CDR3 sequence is CATAAGEEGNYGYTF. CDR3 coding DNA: TGTGCCACCGCGGCAGGGGAAGAGGGAAACTATGGCTACACCTTC.

As DNA, the CDR3 is TGCAGCGTTGAATTGAACAGCTACGAGCAGTACTTC. This sequence encodes CSVELNSYEQYF. The chain carries TRBV29-1 and TRBJ2-7; D is ambiguous. Germline values: CDR1 SQVTM, CDR2 ANQGSEA. CDR3 length: 12 residues. V was shortened by 2 bases and J by 3 bases, with 8 bases between the two germline ends.

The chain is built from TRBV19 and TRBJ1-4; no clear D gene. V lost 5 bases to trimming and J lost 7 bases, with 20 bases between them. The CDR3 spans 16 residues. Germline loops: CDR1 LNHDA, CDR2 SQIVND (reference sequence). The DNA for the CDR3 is TGTGCCAGTAGTCCCGCGGAGGGAAGAGATCTTGAAAAACTGTTTTTT. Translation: CASSPAEGRDLEKLFF.

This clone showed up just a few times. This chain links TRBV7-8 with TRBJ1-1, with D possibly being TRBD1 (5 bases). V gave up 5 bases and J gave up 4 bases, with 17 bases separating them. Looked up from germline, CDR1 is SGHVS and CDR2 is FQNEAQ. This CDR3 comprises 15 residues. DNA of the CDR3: TGTGCCAGCAGCCCACGTTCAGGGTCGGGCACTGAAGCTTTCTTT. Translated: CASSPRSGSGTEAFF.

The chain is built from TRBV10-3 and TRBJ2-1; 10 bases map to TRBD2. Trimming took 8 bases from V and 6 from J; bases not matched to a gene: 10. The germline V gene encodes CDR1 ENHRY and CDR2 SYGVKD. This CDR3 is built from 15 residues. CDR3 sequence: CAIGVAGGNSNEQFF. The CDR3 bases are TGTGCCATCGGGGTAGCGGGGGGAAATAGCAATGAGCAGTTCTTC.

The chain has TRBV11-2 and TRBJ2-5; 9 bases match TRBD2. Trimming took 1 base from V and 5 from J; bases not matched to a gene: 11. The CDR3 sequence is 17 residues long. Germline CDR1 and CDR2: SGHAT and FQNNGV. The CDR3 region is CASSLAVAGGLWETQYF. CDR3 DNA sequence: TGTGCCAGCAGCTTAGCGGTGGCGGGGGGGCTGTGGGAGACCCAGTACTTC.

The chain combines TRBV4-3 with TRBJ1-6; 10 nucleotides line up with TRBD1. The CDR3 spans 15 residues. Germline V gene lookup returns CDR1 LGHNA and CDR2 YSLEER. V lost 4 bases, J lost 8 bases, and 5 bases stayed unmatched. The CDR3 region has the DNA TGCGCCAGCAGCCTTACCGGGACAGGGGATTCACCCCTCCACTTT. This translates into CASSLTGTGDSPLHF.

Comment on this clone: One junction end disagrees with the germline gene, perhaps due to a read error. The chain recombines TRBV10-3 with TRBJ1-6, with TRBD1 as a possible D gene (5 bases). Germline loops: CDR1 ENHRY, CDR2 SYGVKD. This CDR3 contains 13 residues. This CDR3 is CAVQAGPQAGVDF. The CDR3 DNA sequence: TGTGCCGTTCAAGCGGGACCCCAGGCCGGTGTTGACTTT.